What follows are 7 T cell receptor beta chains derived from one specimen sequenced in a study of blood T cell repertoires in COVID-19. Assay: immunoSEQ multiplex PCR; the TCRdb copy retains only in-frame clones and omits some. In the table there are 100,000 to 150,000 clones, approximately 90% of which are singletons. Sequenced material: peripheral blood. The receptors here all came from a man between 60 and 75 years old with COVID-19, enrolled during active disease.

This chain uses TRBV27 with TRBJ1-5; D unclear. V lost 6 bases to trimming and J lost 2 bases, with 14 bases between them. There are 15 residues in the CDR3. Germline CDR1 MNHEY, CDR2 SMNVEV (reference sequence). CDR3 bases: TGTGCCAGCAGACCCGTATGGCTTGGCAATCAGCCCCAGCATTTT. It specifies CASRPVWLGNQPQHF.

The chain couples TRBV6-5 to TRBJ1-1; TRBD1 agrees at 8 bases. From germline, CDR1 is MNHEY and CDR2 SVGAGI. J gave up 3 bases and V 5 bases, and 8 bases lay outside the gene matches. The CDR3 covers 15 residues. The CDR3 region has the DNA TGTGCCAGCAGTCAGGGGGACAGGTTCTACACTGAAGCTTTCTTT. It codes for CASSQGDRFYTEAFF.

This sequence joins TRBV28 and TRBJ1-3; D remains ambiguous. Trimming pared 5 bases from V and 3 bases from J, leaving 11 bases between. Germline values: CDR1 MDHEN, CDR2 SYDVKM. The CDR3 totals 14 residues. CDR3 loop: CASSPNDFGNTIYF. The CDR3 DNA reads TGTGCCAGCAGTCCGAATGACTTTGGAAACACCATATATTTT.

V and J are TRBV5-1 and TRBJ2-2; 9 nucleotides match TRBD1. Trimming took 3 bases from V and 6 from J; bases not matched to a gene: 6. The CDR3 has 15 amino acids. CDR1 is SGHRS, CDR2 YFSETQ, per germline. The CDR3 sequence: CASSWGQGWAGELFF. The CDR3 DNA is TGCGCCAGCAGCTGGGGACAGGGATGGGCCGGGGAGCTGTTTTTT.

V usage is TRBV6-2 or TRBV6-3 and J usage is TRBJ1-1, with 7 bases matching TRBD1. This CDR3 has 16 residues. Per germline, CDR1 MNHEY and CDR2 SVGEGT. The junction had 9 bases not matched to a gene; V was cut back by 0 bases and J by 5 bases. This CDR3 is CASSYSTGRRRTEAFF. CDR3 DNA sequence: TGTGCCAGCAGTTACTCGACAGGGCGACGTAGGACTGAAGCTTTCTTT.

This clone was picked up one time. V is TRBV7-8 and J is TRBJ1-1; TRBD1 aligns across 8 bases. Germline V gene data show CDR1 as SGHVS and CDR2 as FQNEAQ. CDR3 length: 16 amino acids. With V trimmed by 4 bases and J by 0 bases, 7 bases remained unmatched. DNA of the CDR3: TGTGCCAGCAGCTGGGGGACAGGAGGAATGAACACTGAAGCTTTCTTT. This translates into CASSWGTGGMNTEAFF.

This clone was seen a few times. The rearrangement links TRBV5-1 to TRBJ1-1; 9 nucleotides align to TRBD1. CDR1 and CDR2 (germline): SGHRS, YFSETQ. J was trimmed by 4 bases and V by 3 bases; bases with no gene match: 1. The CDR3 spans 13 residues. CDR3 loop: CASSWGQGTEAFF. CDR3 nucleotides: TGCGCCAGCAGCTGGGGACAGGGCACTGAAGCTTTCTTT. The full variable domain, completed using reference TRBV5-1 and TRBJ1-1, is KAGVTQTPRYLIKTRGQQVTLSCSPISGHRSVSWYQQTPGQGLQFLFEYFSETQRNKGNFPGRFSGRQFSNSRSEMNVSTLELGDSALYLCASSWGQGTEAFFGQGTRLTVV.